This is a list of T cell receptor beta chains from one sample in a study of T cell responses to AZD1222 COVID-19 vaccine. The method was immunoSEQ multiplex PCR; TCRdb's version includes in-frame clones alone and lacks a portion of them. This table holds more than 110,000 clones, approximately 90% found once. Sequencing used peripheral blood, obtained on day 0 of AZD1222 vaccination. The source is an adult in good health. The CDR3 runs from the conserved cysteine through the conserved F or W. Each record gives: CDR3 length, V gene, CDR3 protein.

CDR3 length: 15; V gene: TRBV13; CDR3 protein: CASSSGLGSYNEQFF
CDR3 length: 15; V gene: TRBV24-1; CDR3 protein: CATSDGAGGPNEQFF
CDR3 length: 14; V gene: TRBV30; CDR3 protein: CAWTLKGGNQPQHF
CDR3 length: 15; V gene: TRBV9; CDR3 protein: CASSVGVAGTGELFF
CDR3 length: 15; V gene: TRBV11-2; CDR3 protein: CASSPRTSGTYEQYF
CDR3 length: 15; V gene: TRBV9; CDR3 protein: CASSPLAGGYNEQFF
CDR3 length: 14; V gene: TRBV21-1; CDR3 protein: CASSKERGQETQYF
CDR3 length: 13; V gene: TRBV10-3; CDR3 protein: CATSESSNQPQHF
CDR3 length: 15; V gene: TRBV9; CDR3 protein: CASGISSGRNEKLFF
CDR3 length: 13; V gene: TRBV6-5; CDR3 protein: CASSYNRAYGYTF
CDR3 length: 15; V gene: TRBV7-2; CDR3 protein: CASSPRTSGFETQYF
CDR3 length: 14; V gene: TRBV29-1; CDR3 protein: CSVQKVPEVTEAFF
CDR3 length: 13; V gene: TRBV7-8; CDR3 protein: CASRSLSQETQYF
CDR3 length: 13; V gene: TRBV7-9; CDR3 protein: CASTPVRDQGYTF
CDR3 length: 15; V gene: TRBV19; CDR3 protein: CASSSPRGRRGEQFF
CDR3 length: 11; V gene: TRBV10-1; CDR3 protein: CAGESSYEQYF
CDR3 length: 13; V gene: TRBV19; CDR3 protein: CASSARDNSPLHF
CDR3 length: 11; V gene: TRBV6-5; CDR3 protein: CASGRIYGYTF
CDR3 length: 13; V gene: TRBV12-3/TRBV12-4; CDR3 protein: CASSLGANTEAFF
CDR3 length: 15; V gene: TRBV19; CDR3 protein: CASSIEIKRGVTQYF
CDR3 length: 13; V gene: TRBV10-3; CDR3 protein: CAGRGSMNTEAFF
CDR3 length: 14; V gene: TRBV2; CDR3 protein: CASSERQGGEKLFF
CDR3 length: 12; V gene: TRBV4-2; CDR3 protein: CASSQRGETQYF
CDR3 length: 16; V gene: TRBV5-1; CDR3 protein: CASSLDGTVITDTQYF
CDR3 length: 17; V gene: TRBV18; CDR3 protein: CASSPRLGGTALGELFF
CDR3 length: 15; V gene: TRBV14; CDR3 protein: CASSQVGGSGNTIYF
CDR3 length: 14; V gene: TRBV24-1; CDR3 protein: CATSGSGSSYEQYF
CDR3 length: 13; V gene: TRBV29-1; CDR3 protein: CNHGGGDSYEQYF
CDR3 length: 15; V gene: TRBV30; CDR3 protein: CAWSVGATSYNEQFF
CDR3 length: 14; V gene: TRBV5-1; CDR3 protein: CASSLDGGPYEQYF
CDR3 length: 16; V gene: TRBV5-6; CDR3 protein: CASSLYNRGNNQPQHF
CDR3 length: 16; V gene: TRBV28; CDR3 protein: CASSPPPTGAADGYTF
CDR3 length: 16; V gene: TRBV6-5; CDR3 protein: CASSYLTGGNSYEQYF
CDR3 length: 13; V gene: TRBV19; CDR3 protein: CASSRGRTYEQYF
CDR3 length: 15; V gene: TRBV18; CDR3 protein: CASSPVRGRDYGYTF
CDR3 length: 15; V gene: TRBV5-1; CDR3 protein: CASSSDRGFQETQYF
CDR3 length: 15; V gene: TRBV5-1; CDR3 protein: CASSFSRGVFNEQFF
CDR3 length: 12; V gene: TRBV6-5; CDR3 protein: CASRLGVSGYTF
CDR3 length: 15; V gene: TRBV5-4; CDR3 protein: CASSLASRSSYEQYF
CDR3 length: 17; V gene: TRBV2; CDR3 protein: CASSDLGQGFSHYGYTF